This T cell receptor (beta chain) was captured in a study of T cell responses to AZD1222 COVID-19 vaccine. Whole-study findings and limits: Clonal diversity may have been underestimated, and the donors were mostly white British, with more females than males. Only after the peak T cell response were repertoires sampled. Seropositive status at baseline applied to only 6 or 7 AZD1222 recipients.

Here immunoSEQ multiplex PCR was the method, and the copy in TCRdb shows in-frame clones only, minus some. The sample lists 100,000 to 140,000 clones; 87% were seen once. The CDR3 covers 16 residues. The germline V gene encodes CDR1 KGHSH and CDR2 LQKENI. V lost 4 bases, J lost 4 bases, and 8 bases stayed unmatched. Comment on this clone: What it binds is unknown.

This chain joins TRBV18 and TRBJ2-5, with 11 bases matching TRBD1. The receptor was isolated from an adult in good health. The sample consisted of peripheral blood, taken on day 0 of AZD1222 vaccination. The DNA of the CDR3 is TGTGCCAGCTCACAAGCCGGACAGGGGGCAGGAGAGACCCAGTACTTC. Translated: CASSQAGQGAGETQYF.